This T cell receptor (beta chain) was found in a study of blood T cell repertoires in COVID-19. As for the study in general: Collection of acute and convalescent COVID-19 samples took place in the United States, Italy and Spain. Sample material is recorded as cDNA or gDNA derived from T cells, B-cell-depleted T cells, or PBMCs.

Authors' analysis steps: Counts of nucleated cells, estimated from reference gene primer amplification, were obtained. Repertoires were generated with immunoSEQ multiplex PCR, while TCRdb's copy carries only in-frame clones and drops some. The DNA gave D and trimming, while V, J and clone size come from that table. The sample contains under 350,000 clones, around 85% of which appear only once. This receptor was taken from a woman between 65 and 79 years old with acute or convalescent COVID-19. The material sequenced was peripheral blood.

CDR3: CASSGDRGPTEAFF. DNA of the CDR3: TGTGCCAGCAGTGGGGACAGGGGGCCCACTGAAGCTTTCTTT. The gene calls are TRBV27 and TRBJ1-1; 12 nucleotides agree with TRBD1. The CDR3 has 14 residues. Germline lookup yields CDR1 MNHEY and CDR2 SMNVEV (reference sequence). Trimming took 5 bases from V and 4 from J; bases not matched to a gene: 2.